One and the same sample provided the 24 T cell receptor beta chains below, sequenced in a study of cytomegalovirus exposure and HLA in healthy donors. Primers included in the PCR were 60 Vbeta and 13 Jbeta primers. Sequenced by immunoSEQ multiplex PCR; TCRdb stores in-frame clones only, minus some. The sample lists roughly 89,000 clones; over 60% were seen once. The source material was PBMCs. These receptors came from a woman in her fifties or sixties in good health and CMV-seropositive.

The V and J genes are TRBV19 and TRBJ2-2, with 11 bases matching TRBD2. The CDR3 sequence is 20 residues long. Germline values: CDR1 LNHDA, CDR2 SQIVND (reference sequence). V lost 3 bases, J lost 1 base, and 13 bases stayed unmatched. For the CDR3, the DNA is TGTGCCAGTAGTATCGGGCTAGCGGGGGGATCAACCTTGAACACCGGGGAGCTGTTTTTT. Translation: CASSIGLAGGSTLNTGELFF.

The chain links TRBV7-6 to TRBJ2-3; the match to TRBD1 covers 8 bases. From germline, CDR1 is SGHVS and CDR2 FNYEAQ. The V segment lost 5 bases and the J segment 5 bases; nucleotides outside the gene matches: 9. This CDR3 is 15 amino acids long. CDR3 residues: CASSTRGQGVDTQYF. The CDR3 DNA is TGTGCCAGCAGCACCCGCGGACAGGGTGTAGATACGCAGTATTTT.

The CDR3 region has the DNA TGCGCCAGCAGCTTGGCTCTCAATGAGCAGTTCTTC. Translating it yields CASSLALNEQFF. The chain joins TRBV5-1 to TRBJ2-1, with D unresolved. CDR3 length: 12 residues. V was cut by 0 bases and J by 6 bases, with 4 bases left in between. CDR1 and CDR2 from the germline V gene are SGHRS and YFSETQ.

The CDR3 DNA follows: TGTGCCAGCAGCCAAGATGAAACAGGGGGTTCGGGGGAAAAACTGTTTTTT. Translated: CASSQDETGGSGEKLFF. This chain connects TRBV4-2 to TRBJ1-4; TRBD1 matches 8 bases. Trimming cost V 0 bases and J 8 bases; bases outside gene matches: 11. CDR1 is LGHNA and CDR2 is YNFKEQ in the germline V gene. The CDR3 runs to 17 residues.

This rearrangement joins TRBV19 to TRBJ2-7, with TRBD1 matching over 7 bases. Trimming cost V 3 bases and J 0 bases; bases outside gene matches: 2. CDR3 length: 14 amino acids. Germline V lookup: CDR1 LNHDA, CDR2 SQIVND (reference sequence). CDR3 amino acids: CASSMQGVSYEQYF. Written as DNA, the CDR3 is TGTGCCAGTAGTATGCAGGGGGTCTCCTACGAGCAGTACTTC.

The chain combines TRBV10-1 with TRBJ2-3, with D tentatively TRBD2 (5 bases). This CDR3 has 15 amino acids. The ends were cut back, 2 bases at V and 4 bases at J, with 13 bases in the middle. Germline V gives CDR1 WNHNN, CDR2 SYGVQD (reference sequence). CDR3 coding DNA: TGCGCCAGCAGTGAGCCCTTCCTTAGCGCAGATACGCAGTATTTT. Translating it yields CASSEPFLSADTQYF.

This chain connects TRBV30 to TRBJ1-1, with no clear D. The ends were cut back, 0 bases at V and 7 bases at J, with 9 bases in the middle. The germline V gene encodes CDR1 GTSNPN and CDR2 SVGIG (reference sequence). This CDR3 is built from 12 residues. CDR3 sequence (DNA): TGTGCCTGGAGTGTATGGTCGGGTGAAGCTTTCTTT. This gives the protein CAWSVWSGEAFF.

Regarding this clone: In the same sample, other DNA sequences code for this CDR3. The chain couples TRBV7-2 to TRBJ1-1, with 8 positions matching TRBD1. Germline trimming cut 4 bases from V and 4 bases from J; bases unmatched to any gene: 11. Germline V lookup: CDR1 SGHTA, CDR2 FQGNSA. The CDR3 runs to 16 residues. In DNA, the CDR3 is TGTGCCAGCAGCTCGTTACCCGGACAGGGAAGCACTGAAGCTTTCTTT. The encoded protein is CASSSLPGQGSTEAFF. Together with reference TRBV7-2 and TRBJ1-1, the CDR3 gives the full variable domain: GAGVSQSPSNKVTEKGKDVELRCDPISGHTALYWYRQSLGQGLEFLIYFQGNSAPDKSGLPSDRFSAERTGGSVSTLTIQRTQQEDSAVYLCASSSLPGQGSTEAFFGQGTRLTVV.

The genes are TRBV2 and TRBJ1-5; D is unclear. Between the trimmed V and J ends, which lost 2 bases and 2 bases, there was a span of 10 bases. The CDR3 consists of 15 residues. Germline V CDR1 and CDR2: SNHLY, FYNNEI. The DNA for the CDR3 is TGTGCCAGCAGTGAATGGGCCGGGGGCAATCAGCCCCAGCATTTT. Its protein is CASSEWAGGNQPQHF.

This clone was observed a few times. This chain links TRBV5-4 with TRBJ1-6; D perhaps matches TRBD1 (6 bases). The V end lost 4 bases, the J end lost 1 base, and 12 bases lay between the germline ends. The CDR3 runs to 16 residues. CDR1 and CDR2 from the germline V gene are SGHNT and YYREEE (reference sequence). The CDR3 DNA sequence: TGTGCCAGCAGCCAATTCCAGGGGTCCTATAATTCACCCCTCCACTTT. Translating it yields CASSQFQGSYNSPLHF.

The CDR3 loop is CASSLAGENEAFF. DNA for the CDR3: TGTGCCAGCAGCTTAGCAGGGGAAAATGAAGCTTTCTTT. The genes are TRBV7-6 and TRBJ1-1; D may be TRBD1 (5 bases). CDR1 and CDR2 (germline): SGHVS, FNYEAQ. CDR3 length equals 13 residues. V was shortened by 0 bases and J by 7 bases, with 9 bases between the two germline ends.

In the case of this clone: This sample also contains other DNA sequences that code for the same CDR3. CDR3 sequence (DNA): TGTGCCAGCAGTACAGGGGCAACTAATGAAAAACTGTTTTTT. Its protein is CASSTGATNEKLFF. V is TRBV28 and J is TRBJ1-4; 7 nucleotides match TRBD1. CDR3 length: 14 residues. The germline gives CDR1 MDHEN, CDR2 SYDVKM. The trim removed 5 bases at V and 0 bases at J, leaving 0 bases unmatched.

Note on this clone: A junction boundary mismatches the germline segment, possibly from a read error. The chain joins TRBV7-9 to TRBJ2-7, with D possibly TRBD2 on 5 matching bases. Germline V gives CDR1 SEHNR, CDR2 FQNEAQ (reference sequence). This CDR3 comprises 13 residues. The CDR3 sequence is CSSSLGSGNEQYF. CDR3 DNA sequence: TGTTCCAGCAGCTTGGGGTCGGGGAACGAGCAGTACTTC. Full variable domain (outside the CDR3, taken from reference TRBV7-9 and TRBJ2-7): DTGVSQNPRHKITKRGQNVTFRCDPISEHNRLYWYRQTLGQGPEFLTYFQNEAQLEKSRLLSDRFSAERPKGSFSTLEIQRTEQGDSAMYLCSSSLGSGNEQYFGPGTRLTVT.

The chain has TRBV6-5 and TRBJ2-5, with TRBD1 as a possible D gene (6 bases). CDR1 and CDR2 from the germline V gene are MNHEY and SVGAGI. The germline V and J ends were trimmed by 2 bases and 2 bases, with 12 bases remaining between them. This CDR3 spans 15 amino acids. CDR3 loop: CASSYRGRGQETQYF. In DNA form, the CDR3 reads TGTGCCAGCAGTTACAGGGGAAGGGGGCAAGAGACCCAGTACTTC.

V and J are TRBV7-2 and TRBJ1-5; the D gene is possibly TRBD1 (6 bases). This CDR3 comprises 15 residues. V lost 1 base and J 7 bases, leaving 14 bases between the germline ends. The germline V gene has CDR1 SGHTA and CDR2 FQGNSA. The CDR3 is CASSLDSGAGQPQHF. For the CDR3, the DNA is TGTGCCAGCAGCTTAGACTCAGGGGCAGGCCAGCCCCAGCATTTT.

The chain couples TRBV6-1 to TRBJ2-7; D ambiguous. V dropped 2 bases and J dropped 3 bases, with 5 bases sitting between them. The CDR3 consists of 12 residues. The germline V gene encodes CDR1 MNHNS and CDR2 SASEGT. The CDR3: CASSEYSYEQYF. For the CDR3, the DNA is TGTGCCAGCAGTGAATATAGCTACGAGCAGTACTTC.

The chain is built from TRBV2 and TRBJ2-1; 11 bases fit TRBD2. Germline V lookup: CDR1 SNHLY, CDR2 FYNNEI. The CDR3 is 16 amino acids. V lost 6 bases to trimming and J lost 4 bases; unmatched junction nucleotides: 8. The CDR3 spells CASRVLAGGDYNEQFF. The CDR3 DNA reads as TGTGCCAGCAGGGTCCTAGCGGGGGGCGATTACAATGAGCAGTTCTTC.

The chain couples TRBV29-1 to TRBJ2-3, with 10 bases lining up with TRBD2. The V gene end was trimmed by 6 bases and the J gene end by 6 bases; junction bases not matched to a gene: 3. Germline CDR1 reads SQVTM; CDR2 reads ANQGSEA. The CDR3 is made up of 12 amino acids. CDR3 amino acids: CSVGTSADTQYF. Written as DNA, the CDR3 is TGCAGCGTCGGGACTAGCGCGGATACGCAGTATTTT.

This clone was counted only a few times. The chain has TRBV7-6 and TRBJ1-1; possibly TRBD1 for D (5 bases). V was cut by 2 bases and J by 3 bases, with 13 bases left in between. There are 15 residues in the CDR3. Per the germline V gene, CDR1 is SGHVS and CDR2 is FNYEAQ. CDR3 DNA: TGTGCCAGCAGCTTACAGGGAAGGAGGGACACTGAAGCTTTCTTT. This encodes CASSLQGRRDTEAFF.

This chain connects TRBV5-1 to TRBJ1-3; 8 bases align to TRBD1. Per the germline V gene, CDR1 is SGHRS and CDR2 is YFSETQ. This CDR3 comprises 15 residues. V shed 4 bases and J 5 bases; nucleotides not matched to a gene: 8. CDR3 coding DNA: TGCGCCAGCAGCCTCGGGACAGGAACCAGAAACACCATATATTTT. This encodes CASSLGTGTRNTIYF.

V usage is TRBV10-2 and J usage is TRBJ2-3; 11 bases are shared with TRBD2. Germline loops: CDR1 WSHSY, CDR2 SAAADI. J gave up 4 bases and V 0 bases, and 0 bases lay outside the gene matches. CDR3 size: 15 residues. The CDR3 loop is CASSESLAGADTQYF. Here the CDR3 DNA reads TGCGCCAGCAGTGAGTCACTAGCGGGGGCAGATACGCAGTATTTT.

This chain links TRBV18 with TRBJ1-2; 7 nucleotides match TRBD1. The V and J ends lost 3 bases and 8 bases, in that order; junction bases with no gene match: 18. In germline, CDR1 is KGHSH, CDR2 LQKENI. This CDR3 has 17 residues. The CDR3: CASSPTGTEDLLRGYTF. The CDR3 nucleotides read TGTGCCAGCTCACCTACCGGGACAGAGGACCTATTGCGAGGCTACACCTTC.

The chain carries TRBV6-5 and TRBJ2-3; TRBD2 matches 10 bases. J gave up 0 bases and V 7 bases, and 4 bases lay outside the gene matches. The CDR3 totals 15 residues. Germline V gene sequence: CDR1 MNHEY, CDR2 SVGAGI. The CDR3: CASKNSGGSTDTQYF. Here the CDR3 DNA reads TGTGCCAGCAAGAATAGCGGGGGGAGCACAGATACGCAGTATTTT.

The V and J genes are TRBV5-1 and TRBJ1-2; D is unclear. The CDR3 spans 14 residues. The ends were cut back, 0 bases at V and 4 bases at J, with 10 bases in the middle. Germline V CDR1 and CDR2: SGHRS, YFSETQ. This chain's CDR3 is CASSLVTGGYGYTF. CDR3 bases: TGCGCCAGCAGCTTGGTAACGGGAGGCTATGGCTACACCTTC. Full variable domain (missing parts from reference TRBV5-1 and TRBJ1-2): KAGVTQTPRYLIKTRGQQVTLSCSPISGHRSVSWYQQTPGQGLQFLFEYFSETQRNKGNFPGRFSGRQFSNSRSEMNVSTLELGDSALYLCASSLVTGGYGYTFGSGTRLTVV.